These 14 T cell receptor beta chains were sequenced from one sample in a study of radiotherapy plus CTLA-4 blockade in lung cancer. Only in-frame clones appear in the TCRdb table, and some are missing; sequencing was by immunoSEQ multiplex PCR. This table holds 15,000 to 20,000 clones, around 88% found once. Sequences were derived from peripheral blood, sampled from a patient treated with radiotherapy plus ipilimumab. The receptor source for this set is a human donor with non-small cell lung cancer whose response to radiotherapy plus ipilimumab could not be evaluated.

The gene calls are TRBV28 and TRBJ2-1; D perhaps matches TRBD2 (6 bases). This CDR3 spans 16 amino acids. Trimming took 5 bases from V and 5 from J, leaving 19 bases between them. Per the germline V gene, CDR1 is MDHEN and CDR2 is SYDVKM. The CDR3 loop is CASSPMPGTGDNEQFF. CDR3 coding DNA: TGTGCCAGCAGTCCTATGCCCGGGACTGGCGACAATGAGCAGTTCTTC.

This clone has more than one count but fewer than ten. CDR3 amino acids: CASSPETGRNTEAFF. The CDR3 DNA is TGTGCCAGCAGTCCGGAGACAGGGAGGAACACTGAAGCTTTCTTT. The chain couples TRBV28 to TRBJ1-1; TRBD1 matches at 7 bases. CDR1 and CDR2 (germline): MDHEN, SYDVKM. With 5 bases clipped from V and 1 base from J, the junction kept 7 bases outside the gene matches. CDR3 length: 15 residues.

This sequence joins TRBV28 and TRBJ2-5, with 9 bases fitting TRBD1. The CDR3 has 15 residues. Germline CDR1 MDHEN, CDR2 SYDVKM. V trimming: 7 bases; J trimming: 1 base; junction bases outside the gene matches: 7. The CDR3 spells CASTPGQGLQETQYF. The CDR3 bases are TGTGCCAGCACCCCGGGACAGGGCCTCCAAGAGACCCAGTACTTC.

This clone appeared once. The CDR3 is CASSRTGDEQYF. In nucleotides, the CDR3 is TGTGCCAGTAGTAGAACAGGGGACGAGCAGTACTTC. The rearrangement joins TRBV19 to TRBJ2-7, with 7 bases matching TRBD1. The V gene's germline CDR1 is LNHDA and CDR2 SQIVND (reference sequence). Trimming cost V 4 bases and J 5 bases; bases outside gene matches: 2. This CDR3 is built from 12 residues.

The V gene is TRBV19, the J gene TRBJ2-1, with TRBD2 identical over 8 bases. J lost 0 bases, V lost 2 bases, and 0 bases had no gene match. Germline CDR1 and CDR2: LNHDA and SQIVND (reference sequence). The CDR3 runs 15 residues. In nucleotides, the CDR3 is TGTGCCAGTAGTATAAGCGGGAGCTCCTACAATGAGCAGTTCTTC. This encodes CASSISGSSYNEQFF. Drawing the rest from reference TRBV19 and TRBJ2-1, the complete variable domain is DGGITQSPKYLFRKEGQNVTLSCEQNLNHDAMYWYRQDPGQGLRLIYYSQIVNDFQKGDIAEGYSVSREKKESFPLTVTSAQKNPTAFYLCASSISGSSYNEQFFGPGTRLTVL.

This clone was picked up one time. The chain combines TRBV5-1 with TRBJ1-1; TRBD1 is a possible D gene (6 bases). Germline V gives CDR1 SGHRS, CDR2 YFSETQ. With 3 bases removed from V and 8 bases from J, the gap between germline ends came to 14 bases. The length of the CDR3 is 13 residues. CDR3 amino acids: CASSSTFGTEAFF. CDR3 nucleotide sequence: TGCGCCAGCAGCTCCACTTTTGGGACAGAAGCTTTCTTT.

The chain joins TRBV2 to TRBJ2-7; D possibly corresponds to TRBD2 (5 bases). The germline V and J ends were trimmed by 4 bases and 0 bases, with 13 bases remaining between them. CDR3 length: 15 amino acids. The germline CDR1 and CDR2 sequences are SNHLY and FYNNEI. The DNA for the CDR3 is TGTGCCAGCAGTGTGGGAATGGGGAGCTCCTACGAGCAGTACTTC. This gives the protein CASSVGMGSSYEQYF.

This clone turned up a few times. This chain uses TRBV27 with TRBJ1-1, with unresolved D. This CDR3 contains 15 residues. Germline CDR1 and CDR2: MNHEY and SMNVEV (reference sequence). The V and J ends lost 5 bases and 0 bases respectively, with 13 bases between them. CDR3 DNA: TGTGCCAGCAGTATCTCAGGAGGACTGAACACTGAAGCTTTCTTT. It specifies CASSISGGLNTEAFF.

This rearrangement joins TRBV4-2 to TRBJ2-2; 7 bases are shared with TRBD2. In germline, CDR1 is LGHNA, CDR2 YNFKEQ. This CDR3 contains 16 residues. V dropped 10 bases and J dropped 5; count of bases not matched to a gene: 16. The CDR3 DNA reads TGTGCCACCTCTTGGGGGGAGGGCCGGGAGACCGGGGAGCTGTTTTTT. Protein product: CATSWGEGRETGELFF.

The chain couples TRBV4-1 to TRBJ2-5; D possibly corresponds to TRBD1 (5 bases). Germline lookup yields CDR1 MGHRA and CDR2 YSYEKL. There are 13 residues in the CDR3. The V end lost 3 bases, the J end lost 3 bases, and 8 bases lay between the germline ends. CDR3 loop: CASSQPREETQYF. The CDR3 DNA reads as TGCGCCAGCAGCCAGCCCAGGGAAGAGACCCAGTACTTC.

This chain connects TRBV5-1 to TRBJ2-7; 7 nucleotides align to TRBD1. Germline CDR1 and CDR2: SGHRS and YFSETQ. After removal of 1 base from V and 3 bases from J, the junction contained 1 base not matched to a gene. This CDR3 is built from 13 residues. CDR3 coding DNA: TGCGCCAGCAGCTTGAGGACAGGCTACGAGCAGTACTTC. Amino acids: CASSLRTGYEQYF.

This clone appeared a single time. This chain joins TRBV5-1 and TRBJ2-5; 7 nucleotides line up with TRBD1. In germline, CDR1 is SGHRS, CDR2 YFSETQ. The CDR3 has 14 residues. The V gene end was trimmed by 0 bases and the J gene end by 4 bases; junction bases not matched to a gene: 3. In DNA form, the CDR3 reads TGCGCCAGCAGCTTGGGACAGGGATTAGAGACCCAGTACTTC. It codes for CASSLGQGLETQYF.

The rearrangement uses TRBV19 and TRBJ1-5; 7 nucleotides line up with TRBD1. The V and J ends lost 7 bases and 3 bases, in that order; junction bases with no gene match: 6. The CDR3 length is 14 residues. The germline V gene has CDR1 LNHDA and CDR2 SQIVND (reference sequence). CDR3 coding DNA: TGTGCCAGTAAGCCAGGGGGTTTCAATCAGCCCCAGCATTTT. Translating gives CASKPGGFNQPQHF.

The genes are TRBV29-1 and TRBJ2-2, with 8 bases lining up with TRBD1. V lost 7 bases and J lost 5; bases outside the gene matches: 6. The CDR3 extends over 13 amino acids. In germline, CDR1 is SQVTM, CDR2 ANQGSEA. CDR3 sequence (DNA): TGCAGCGCCCGGACAGGGACGACCGGGGAGCTGTTTTTT. Residues: CSARTGTTGELFF.